The following is a TCR beta chain sequence with its context. This record belongs to a study of cytotoxic CD8 clonotypes in ibrutinib-treated CLL. Study in general: Productive templates per sample averaged roughly 250,000; productive rearrangements, 94,082.

Target depth was 1 in 200,000 to 1 in 1 million T cells, about 10x per clonotype. Assay used: immunoSEQ multiplex PCR; TCRdb lists only in-frame clones, some missing. The table has under 150,000 clones, approximately 90% seen once. The TCR was taken from a human donor with chronic lymphocytic leukemia. Sample: PBMCs, taken after 12 months of ibrutinib treatment.

CDR3 in amino acids: CASSLMGSRGYTF. The CDR3 DNA sequence: TGTGCCAGCAGCTTAATGGGGTCCAGGGGCTACACCTTC. J is TRBJ1-2 and V is TRBV7-2; D is undetermined. CDR1 and CDR2 (germline): SGHTA, FQGNSA. CDR3 length equals 13 residues. Trimming left V 2 bases short and J 8 bases short, with 12 bases between.